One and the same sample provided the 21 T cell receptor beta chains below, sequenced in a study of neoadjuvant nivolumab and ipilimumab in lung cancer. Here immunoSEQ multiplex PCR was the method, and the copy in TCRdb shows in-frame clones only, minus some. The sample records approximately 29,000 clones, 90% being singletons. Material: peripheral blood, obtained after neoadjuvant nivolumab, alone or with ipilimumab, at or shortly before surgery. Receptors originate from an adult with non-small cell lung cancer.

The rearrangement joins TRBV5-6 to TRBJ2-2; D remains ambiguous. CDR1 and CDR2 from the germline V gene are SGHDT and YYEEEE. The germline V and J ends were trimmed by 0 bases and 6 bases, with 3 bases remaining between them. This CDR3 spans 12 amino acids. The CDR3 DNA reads TGTGCCAGCAGCTTGGCCGCCGGGGAGCTGTTTTTT. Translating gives CASSLAAGELFF.

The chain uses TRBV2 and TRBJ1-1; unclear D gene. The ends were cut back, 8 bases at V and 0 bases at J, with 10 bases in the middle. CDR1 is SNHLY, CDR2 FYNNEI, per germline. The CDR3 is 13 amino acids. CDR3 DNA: TGTGCCAGCGCCCGGGAAATGAACACTGAAGCTTTCTTT. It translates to CASAREMNTEAFF.

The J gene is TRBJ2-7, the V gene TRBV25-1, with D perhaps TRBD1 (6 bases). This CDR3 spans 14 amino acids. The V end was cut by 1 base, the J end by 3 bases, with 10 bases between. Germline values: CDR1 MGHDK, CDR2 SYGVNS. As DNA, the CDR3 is TGTGCCAGCAGTGAATGGGGGCCCGGCTACGAGCAGTACTTC. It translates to CASSEWGPGYEQYF.

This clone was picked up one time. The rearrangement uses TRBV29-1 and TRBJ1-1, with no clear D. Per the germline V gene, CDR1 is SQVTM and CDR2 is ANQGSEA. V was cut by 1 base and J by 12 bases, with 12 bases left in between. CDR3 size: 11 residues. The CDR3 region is CSVEGVAHPFF. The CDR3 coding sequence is TGCAGCGTTGAAGGGGTGGCCCACCCTTTCTTT. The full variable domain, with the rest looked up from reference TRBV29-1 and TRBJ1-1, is SAVISQKPSRDICQRGTSLTIQCQVDSQVTMMFWYRQQPGQSLTLIATANQGSEATYESGFVIDKFPISRPNLTFSTLTVSNMSPEDSSIYLCSVEGVAHPFFGQGTRLTVV.

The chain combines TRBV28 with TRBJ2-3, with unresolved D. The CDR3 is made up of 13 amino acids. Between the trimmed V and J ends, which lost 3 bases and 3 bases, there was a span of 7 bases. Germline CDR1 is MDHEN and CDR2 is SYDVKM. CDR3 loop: CASSFWRTDTQYF. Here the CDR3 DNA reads TGTGCCAGCAGTTTCTGGCGAACAGATACGCAGTATTTT.

The CDR3 DNA reads TGTGCCAGCAGCTTAATCACAGGGATCGGCTACACCTTC. This codes for CASSLITGIGYTF. The chain couples TRBV11-2 to TRBJ1-2; the D gene is possibly TRBD1 (6 bases). Germline V gene lookup returns CDR1 SGHAT and CDR2 FQNNGV. The ends were cut back, 2 bases at V and 8 bases at J, with 12 bases in the middle. This CDR3 has 13 amino acids.

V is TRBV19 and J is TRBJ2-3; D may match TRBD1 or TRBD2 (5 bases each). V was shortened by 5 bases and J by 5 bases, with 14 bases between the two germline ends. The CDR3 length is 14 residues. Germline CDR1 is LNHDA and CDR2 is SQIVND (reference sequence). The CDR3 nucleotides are TGTGCCAGTAGTTGGGGGTCCCAGGAAGATACGCAGTATTTT. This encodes CASSWGSQEDTQYF.

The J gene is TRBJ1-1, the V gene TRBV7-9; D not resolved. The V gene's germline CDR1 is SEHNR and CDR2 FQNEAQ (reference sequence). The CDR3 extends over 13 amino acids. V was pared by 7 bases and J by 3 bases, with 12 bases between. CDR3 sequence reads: CASTQEGYTEAFF. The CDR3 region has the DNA TGTGCCAGCACTCAAGAAGGGTACACTGAAGCTTTCTTT.

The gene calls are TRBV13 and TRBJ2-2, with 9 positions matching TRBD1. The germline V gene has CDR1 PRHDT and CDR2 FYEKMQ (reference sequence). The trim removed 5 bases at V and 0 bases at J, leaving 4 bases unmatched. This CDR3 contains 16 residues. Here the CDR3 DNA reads TGTGCCAGCAGCCGGGGACAGGGAGCGAACACCGGGGAGCTGTTTTTT. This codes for CASSRGQGANTGELFF.

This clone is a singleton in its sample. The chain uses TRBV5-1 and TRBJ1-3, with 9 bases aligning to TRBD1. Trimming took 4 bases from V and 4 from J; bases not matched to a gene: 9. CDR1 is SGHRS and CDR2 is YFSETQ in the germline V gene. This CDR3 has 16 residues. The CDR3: CASSITGGATGNTIYF. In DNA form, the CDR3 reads TGCGCCAGCAGCATAACAGGGGGCGCAACAGGAAACACCATATATTTT.

CDR3 sequence reads: CASGMGQNTEAFF. In DNA form, the CDR3 reads TGCGCCAGCGGGATGGGACAGAACACTGAAGCTTTCTTT. This chain joins TRBV5-1 and TRBJ1-1; D is possibly TRBD1 (6 bases). This CDR3 is built from 13 residues. Germline V CDR1 and CDR2: SGHRS, YFSETQ. With 7 bases removed from V and 1 base from J, the gap between germline ends came to 11 bases.

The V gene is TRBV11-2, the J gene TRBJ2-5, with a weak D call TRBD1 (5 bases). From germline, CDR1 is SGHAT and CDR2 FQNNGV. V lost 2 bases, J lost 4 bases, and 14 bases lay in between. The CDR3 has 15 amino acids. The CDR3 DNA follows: TGTGCCAGCAGCTTAAACCCAGGGCTGCGAGAGACCCAGTACTTC. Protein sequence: CASSLNPGLRETQYF.

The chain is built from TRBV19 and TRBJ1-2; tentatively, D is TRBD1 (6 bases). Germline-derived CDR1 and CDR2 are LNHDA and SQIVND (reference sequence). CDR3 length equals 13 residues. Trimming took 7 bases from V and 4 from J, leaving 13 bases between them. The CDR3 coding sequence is TGTGCCAGTACCCGGGGGCAAGTCTATGGCTACACCTTC. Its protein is CASTRGQVYGYTF.

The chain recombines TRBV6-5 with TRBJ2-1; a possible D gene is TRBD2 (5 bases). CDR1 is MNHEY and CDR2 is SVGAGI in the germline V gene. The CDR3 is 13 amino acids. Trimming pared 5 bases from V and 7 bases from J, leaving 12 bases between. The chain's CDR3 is CASSTQRRNEQFF. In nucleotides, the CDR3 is TGTGCCAGCAGTACCCAGCGGAGGAATGAGCAGTTCTTC.

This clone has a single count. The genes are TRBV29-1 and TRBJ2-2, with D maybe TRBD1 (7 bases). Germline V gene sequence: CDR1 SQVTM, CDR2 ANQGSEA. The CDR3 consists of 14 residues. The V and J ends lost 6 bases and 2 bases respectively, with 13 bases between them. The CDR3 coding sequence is TGCAGCGTGGCCAGGGGGGCAAACACCGGGGAGCTGTTTTTT. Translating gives CSVARGANTGELFF.

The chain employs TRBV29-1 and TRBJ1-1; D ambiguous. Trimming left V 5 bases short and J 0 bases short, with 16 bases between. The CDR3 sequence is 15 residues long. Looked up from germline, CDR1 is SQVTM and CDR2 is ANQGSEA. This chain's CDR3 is CSVSLPKTLNTEAFF. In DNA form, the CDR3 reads TGCAGCGTTTCCTTGCCAAAAACCCTGAACACTGAAGCTTTCTTT.

Written as DNA, the CDR3 is TGTGCCAGCAGCTTATCAAGTCCGCTCAACACCGGGGAGCTGTTTTTT. This sequence encodes CASSLSSPLNTGELFF. The rearrangement uses TRBV7-2 and TRBJ2-2; D not resolved. Trimming removed 2 bases at V and 2 bases at J, with 12 bases between. This CDR3 is built from 16 residues. CDR1 and CDR2 (germline): SGHTA, FQGNSA.

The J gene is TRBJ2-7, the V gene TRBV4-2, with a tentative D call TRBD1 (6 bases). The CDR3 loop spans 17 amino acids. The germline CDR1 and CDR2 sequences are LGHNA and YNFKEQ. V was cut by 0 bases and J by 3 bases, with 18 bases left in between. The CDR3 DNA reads TGTGCCAGCAGCCAAGATGGCCAGCCGGCAGGGGACTACGAGCAGTACTTC. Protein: CASSQDGQPAGDYEQYF.

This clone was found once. For the CDR3, the DNA is TGTGCCAGCAGTGTAGGGGAGGACTATGGCTACACCTTC. Its protein is CASSVGEDYGYTF. This chain links TRBV6-1 with TRBJ1-2, with D possibly matching TRBD1 (5 bases). The CDR3 length is 13 residues. CDR1 and CDR2 (germline): MNHNS, SASEGT. Trimming removed 4 bases at V and 3 bases at J, with 9 bases between.

Here the CDR3 reads CASSSGQNTEAFF. In DNA form, the CDR3 reads TGTGCCAGCAGCTCGGGACAGAACACTGAAGCTTTCTTT. The V call is TRBV11-2, the J call TRBJ1-1, with D perhaps matching TRBD1 (6 bases). V was cut by 4 bases and J by 1 base, with 7 bases left in between. This CDR3 comprises 13 residues. Germline CDR1 reads SGHAT; CDR2 reads FQNNGV.

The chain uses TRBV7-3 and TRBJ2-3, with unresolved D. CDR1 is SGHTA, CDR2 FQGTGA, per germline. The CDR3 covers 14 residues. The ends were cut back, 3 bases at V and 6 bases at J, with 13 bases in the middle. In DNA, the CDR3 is TGTGCCAGCAGCTTGGCGGCGAACCGGGATACGCAGTATTTT. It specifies CASSLAANRDTQYF.